This record concerns one TCR beta chain sequence. Antigen: not known. This CDR3 region has 11 residues. The germline V gene has CDR1 SEHNR and CDR2 FQNEAQ (reference sequence). Trimming took off 4 bases at V and 0 bases at J, with 0 bases between the two ends. The source of the sample is a study of vaccination and CD4 T cells after COVID-19. At the level of the study: At a median around 65 days (range 14 to 241) after dose two, post-vaccine samples were obtained. General study points: From a median of roughly 21 to 38, SARS-CoV-2-reactive clonotypes increased, though not significantly.

Treatment meaning: approximately 9-day PBMC culture with coronavirus spike peptide pools or control peptides (ViraFEST assay). Cultured CD4+ T cells had their DNA profiled by the Oncomine TCR Beta short-read assay. Using the QIAamp micro DNA kit, genomic DNA was extracted from the CD4+ T cells that had been cultured. TCRdb ran MiXCR on the PCR reads and lists one entry per CDR3 protein. The sample holds tens of thousands of distinct CDR3 sequences, around half seen once. What was sequenced was CD4+ T cells from blood, cultured in vitro. The chain joins TRBV7-9 to TRBJ1-2, with D unresolved. This TCR was recovered from a human donor who had recovered from COVID-19. CDR3 in amino acids: CASSSNYGYTF. The CDR3 DNA follows: TGTGCCAGCAGCTCTAACTATGGCTACACCTTC.